The rows below give T cell receptor beta chains drawn from one sample of a study of blood T cell repertoires in COVID-19. Sequencing used immunoSEQ multiplex PCR; TCRdb keeps in-frame clones, though not all of them. The data contain about 55,000 clones, around 92% of them singletons. Sequenced material: peripheral blood. Source of these receptors: a man in his fifties with active COVID-19. Both conserved end residues are part of each CDR3. The D gene is left open where the match is weak. Not all rows give a size; the values are once, few, many and, for expanded clones, a class.

once,TRBD1,TRBJ2-1,TRBV25-1,CASSDYRDRAYNEQFF,TGTGCCAGCAGTGATTACCGGGACAGAGCCTACAATGAGCAGTTCTTC
-,-,TRBJ2-2,TRBV11-3,CASSLVDSQGTGELFF,TGTGCCAGCAGCTTAGTGGACAGCCAAGGAACCGGGGAGCTGTTTTTT
-,-,TRBJ2-3,TRBV10-2,CASSVPSRGTDTQYF,TGCGCCAGCAGTGTCCCTAGCCGAGGCACAGATACGCAGTATTTT
-,TRBD2,TRBJ2-3,TRBV7-2,CASSFRSGGGNTDTQYF,TGTGCCAGCAGCTTCCGCAGCGGGGGGGGTAACACAGATACGCAGTATTTT
-,TRBD1,TRBJ1-2,TRBV5-6,CASSLDPDRGNYGYTF,TGTGCCAGCAGCTTGGATCCGGACAGGGGGAACTATGGCTACACCTTC
-,-,TRBJ1-3,TRBV7-9,CASSSGTGNTIYF,TGTGCCAGCAGCTCAGGGACTGGAAACACCATATATTTT
-,TRBD1,TRBJ2-5,TRBV24-1,CATSDKGQGAPRTQYF,TGTGCCACCAGTGACAAGGGACAGGGGGCACCCAGGACCCAGTACTTC
-,TRBD1,TRBJ2-3,TRBV10-3,CAISAPGQGQYF,TGTGCCATCAGCGCACCGGGACAGGGGCAGTATTTT
-,-,TRBJ2-3,TRBV5-8,CASSLGRGAATQYF,TGTGCCAGCAGCTTGGGACGGGGAGCCGCTACGCAGTATTTT
-,TRBD1,TRBJ2-2,TRBV5-1,CASSWTGQGGTGELFF,TGCGCCAGCAGCTGGACTGGACAGGGCGGAACCGGGGAGCTGTTTTTT
-,-,TRBJ1-5,TRBV27,CASSPRGSQPQHF,TGTGCCAGCAGCCCGCGGGGTTCTCAGCCCCAGCATTTT
-,TRBD1,TRBJ1-4,TRBV7-8,CASSGQAGEKLFF,TGTGCCAGTTCGGGACAGGCTGGGGAAAAACTGTTTTTT
-,-,TRBJ2-1,TRBV7-6,CASSLASSETYNEQFF,TGTGCCAGCAGCTTAGCCTCTAGCGAGACATACAATGAGCAGTTCTTC
-,-,TRBJ1-2,TRBV3-1/TRBV3-2,CASSHSGSKDSLTF,TGTGCCAGCAGTCATTCGGGGTCCAAGGATTCACTCACCTTC
-,TRBD1,TRBJ2-7,TRBV9,CASSVGQGAYEQYF,TGTGCCAGCAGCGTAGGACAGGGGGCTTACGAGCAGTACTTC
-,-,TRBJ2-5,TRBV7-9,CASNPQVDETQYF,TGTGCCAGCAACCCACAGGTAGACGAGACCCAGTACTTC
-,-,TRBJ2-7,TRBV6-5,CASSQAGLGYEQYF,TGTGCCAGCAGTCAGGCGGGCCTGGGCTACGAGCAGTACTTC
few,-,TRBJ1-2,TRBV3-1/TRBV3-2,CASSQGSQGLGYTF,TGTGCCAGCAGCCAAGGAAGCCAGGGGCTTGGCTACACCTTC
-,-,TRBJ2-1,TRBV21-1,CASSKVKAVCSYNEQFF,TGTGCCAGCAGCAAGGTGAAGGCGGTCTGTTCCTACAATGAGCAGTTCTTC
-,TRBD1,TRBJ1-2,TRBV3-1/TRBV3-2,CASSLKTGSGYTF,TGTGCCAGCAGCTTAAAGACAGGGTCTGGCTACACCTTC
-,-,TRBJ1-3,TRBV7-2,CASSFLGARGNTIYF,TGTGCCAGCAGCTTCCTAGGGGCTCGAGGAAACACCATATATTTT
once,TRBD1,TRBJ2-2,TRBV19,CASSIRTGWSGELFF,TGTGCCAGTAGTATCAGGACAGGGTGGAGCGGGGAGCTGTTTTTT